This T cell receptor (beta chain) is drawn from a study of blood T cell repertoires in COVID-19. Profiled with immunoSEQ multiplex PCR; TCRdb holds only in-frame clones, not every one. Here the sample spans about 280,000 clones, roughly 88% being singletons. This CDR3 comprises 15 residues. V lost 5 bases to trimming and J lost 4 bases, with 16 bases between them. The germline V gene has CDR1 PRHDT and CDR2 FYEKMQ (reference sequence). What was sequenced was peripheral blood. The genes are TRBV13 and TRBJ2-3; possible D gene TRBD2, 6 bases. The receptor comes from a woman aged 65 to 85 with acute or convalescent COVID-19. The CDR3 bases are TGTGCCAGCAGCGCCGGGACTCCTAGCTCAGATACGCAGTATTTT. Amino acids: CASSAGTPSSDTQYF.